This is a list of T cell receptor beta chains from one sample in a study of blood T cell repertoires in COVID-19. The data were produced by immunoSEQ multiplex PCR, yet TCRdb's version contains in-frame clones alone and is incomplete. The table has over 35,000 clones, around 85% seen once. Sequenced: peripheral blood. Source of these receptors: a man aged 35 to 55 with active or convalescent COVID-19. Both conserved end residues are part of each CDR3. The order of the fields is J gene, V gene, clone size, D gene, CDR3 DNA, CDR3 protein. The D gene is left open where the match is weak. A clone size is listed for some rows: how often the clone was seen (once, few, many), or a class if it is expanded.

j_gene: TRBJ1-5
v_gene: TRBV15
abundance: -
d_gene: TRBD1
CDR3nt: TGTGCCACCAGCAGAGACAGGGGGGCCGGGCAGCCCCAGCATTTT
CDR3aa: CATSRDRGAGQPQHF

j_gene: TRBJ2-1
v_gene: TRBV11-2
abundance: -
d_gene: TRBD1
CDR3nt: TGTGCCAGCAGCTACCCGGGACAGAAGGTCTACAATGAGCAGTTCTTC
CDR3aa: CASSYPGQKVYNEQFF

j_gene: TRBJ1-2
v_gene: TRBV7-9
abundance: -
d_gene: -
CDR3nt: TGTGCCAGCTCCCTCAGCGGGATCGGGGATTATGGCTACACCTTC
CDR3aa: CASSLSGIGDYGYTF

j_gene: TRBJ1-2
v_gene: TRBV28
abundance: -
d_gene: -
CDR3nt: TGTGCCAGCAGTTTTGAGCCGAGCGACGGCTACACCTTC
CDR3aa: CASSFEPSDGYTF

j_gene: TRBJ2-7
v_gene: TRBV9
abundance: -
d_gene: TRBD1
CDR3nt: TGTGCCAGCAGCGTAGGGACAGGGGGACGTTACGAGCAGTACTTC
CDR3aa: CASSVGTGGRYEQYF

j_gene: TRBJ1-1
v_gene: TRBV28
abundance: -
d_gene: TRBD1
CDR3nt: TGTGCCAGCAGTGGCCGGGACAGGGGGCGTTCGGCTTTCTTT
CDR3aa: CASSGRDRGRSAFF

j_gene: TRBJ1-2
v_gene: TRBV12-3/TRBV12-4
abundance: -
d_gene: -
CDR3nt: TGTGCCAGCTCCCTGAACACAGGGTCTGGCTACACCTTC
CDR3aa: CASSLNTGSGYTF

j_gene: TRBJ2-1
v_gene: TRBV28
abundance: -
d_gene: -
CDR3nt: TGTGCCCTCCAGGGGTTCTCCTACAATGAGCAGTTCTTC
CDR3aa: CALQGFSYNEQFF

j_gene: TRBJ2-2
v_gene: TRBV4-1
abundance: -
d_gene: TRBD1
CDR3nt: TGCGCCAGCAGCCGTACCCGACAGGGGGCATACACCGGGGAGCTGTTTTTT
CDR3aa: CASSRTRQGAYTGELFF

j_gene: TRBJ2-4
v_gene: TRBV7-2
abundance: -
d_gene: -
CDR3nt: TGTGCCAGCACCTTTGGGGGGACAAACATTCAGTACTTC
CDR3aa: CASTFGGTNIQYF

j_gene: TRBJ1-1
v_gene: TRBV19
abundance: few
d_gene: TRBD1
CDR3nt: TGTGCCAGTAGTATGTCTAGGGACAGCTATGAAGCTTTCTTT
CDR3aa: CASSMSRDSYEAFF

j_gene: TRBJ1-1
v_gene: TRBV28
abundance: once
d_gene: TRBD1
CDR3nt: TGTGCCAGCAGCTGGCCCTCGACAGGGCGCACTGAAGCTTTCTTT
CDR3aa: CASSWPSTGRTEAFF

j_gene: TRBJ2-7
v_gene: TRBV6-6
abundance: -
d_gene: TRBD1
CDR3nt: TGTGCCAGCAGTTACTACACGACAGGGGTTGGAGGCGAGCAGTACTTC
CDR3aa: CASSYYTTGVGGEQYF

j_gene: TRBJ1-4
v_gene: TRBV2
abundance: few
d_gene: TRBD1
CDR3nt: TGTGCCAGCAGTTCCGGGACAGGGAATGAAAAACTGTTTTTT
CDR3aa: CASSSGTGNEKLFF

j_gene: TRBJ1-1
v_gene: TRBV27
abundance: -
d_gene: -
CDR3nt: TGTGCCAGCAGAACCAACCTGAGGTCTGAAGCTTTCTTT
CDR3aa: CASRTNLRSEAFF

j_gene: TRBJ1-1
v_gene: TRBV5-6
abundance: -
d_gene: -
CDR3nt: TGTGCCAGCACAACAAACACTGAAGCTTTCTTT
CDR3aa: CASTTNTEAFF

j_gene: TRBJ2-7
v_gene: TRBV7-9
abundance: once
d_gene: TRBD1
CDR3nt: TGTGCCAGCAGCTCCCTGGACAGGGTAAAGCTTAACGAGCAGTACTTC
CDR3aa: CASSSLDRVKLNEQYF

j_gene: TRBJ2-1
v_gene: TRBV6-6
abundance: -
d_gene: -
CDR3nt: TGTGCCAGCAGGTCCCGGGACATGAATGAGCAGTTCTTC
CDR3aa: CASRSRDMNEQFF

j_gene: TRBJ2-1
v_gene: TRBV9
abundance: -
d_gene: TRBD2
CDR3nt: TGTGCCAGCAGCGTAGACCCCCGGACTAGCGAGCAGTTCTTC
CDR3aa: CASSVDPRTSEQFF

j_gene: TRBJ2-1
v_gene: TRBV3-1/TRBV3-2
abundance: -
d_gene: TRBD2
CDR3nt: TGTGCCAGCAGCCTAGATGGCGGGGGGCACAATGAGCAGTTCTTC
CDR3aa: CASSLDGGGHNEQFF

j_gene: TRBJ2-4
v_gene: TRBV30
abundance: -
d_gene: -
CDR3nt: TGTGCCTGGAGTAGGGGCACCCCGGGCGGAAACATTCAGTACTTC
CDR3aa: CAWSRGTPGGNIQYF

j_gene: TRBJ1-3
v_gene: TRBV11-2
abundance: -
d_gene: -
CDR3nt: TGTGCCAGCAGCTCCCGCCTAGCTGGAAACACCATATATTTT
CDR3aa: CASSSRLAGNTIYF

j_gene: TRBJ2-1
v_gene: TRBV6-5
abundance: -
d_gene: TRBD2
CDR3nt: TGTGCCAGCAGTACCTGGGGAGGGGATTACAATGAGCAGTTCTTC
CDR3aa: CASSTWGGDYNEQFF

j_gene: TRBJ2-3
v_gene: TRBV12-3/TRBV12-4
abundance: few
d_gene: -
CDR3nt: TGTGCCAGCAGTATCCGGGTGGTGGATACGCAGTATTTT
CDR3aa: CASSIRVVDTQYF

j_gene: TRBJ1-2
v_gene: TRBV6-4
abundance: -
d_gene: -
CDR3nt: TGTGCCAACCTCTACGGGGAAGAGGACTATGGCTACACCTTC
CDR3aa: CANLYGEEDYGYTF

j_gene: TRBJ1-2
v_gene: TRBV6-5
abundance: -
d_gene: -
CDR3nt: TGTGCCAGCAGTTACTCGACCGTCACAGTCGGATATGGCTACACCTTC
CDR3aa: CASSYSTVTVGYGYTF

j_gene: TRBJ2-7
v_gene: TRBV28
abundance: -
d_gene: -
CDR3nt: TGTGCCAGCAGTGGATCGATCTCGGGACTTTTTTCGGCCTACGAGCAGTACTTC
CDR3aa: CASSGSISGLFSAYEQYF

j_gene: TRBJ2-3
v_gene: TRBV30
abundance: -
d_gene: -
CDR3nt: TGTGCCTGGGCGGCTCGGGACACAGATACGCAGTATTTT
CDR3aa: CAWAARDTDTQYF

j_gene: TRBJ2-2
v_gene: TRBV10-1
abundance: -
d_gene: TRBD1
CDR3nt: TGCGCCAGCAGTGAGGGACAGGGGTCGGGCACCGGGGAGCTGTTTTTT
CDR3aa: CASSEGQGSGTGELFF

j_gene: TRBJ1-2
v_gene: TRBV4-1
abundance: -
d_gene: -
CDR3nt: TGCGCCAGCAGCCCCCGGTTAGGAGGACTCTATGGCTACACCTTC
CDR3aa: CASSPRLGGLYGYTF

j_gene: TRBJ1-1
v_gene: TRBV5-1
abundance: -
d_gene: -
CDR3nt: TGCGCCAGCAGCTATAAAGGGGCCACTGAAGCTTTCTTT
CDR3aa: CASSYKGATEAFF

j_gene: TRBJ2-5
v_gene: TRBV5-1
abundance: -
d_gene: TRBD1
CDR3nt: TGCGCCAGCAGCCCCGGGACAGGGCCTGGGGAGACCCAGTACTTC
CDR3aa: CASSPGTGPGETQYF

j_gene: TRBJ1-5
v_gene: TRBV18
abundance: -
d_gene: -
CDR3nt: TGTGCCAGCTCACTTTCGGGGTTGGGCAATCAGCCCCAGCATTTT
CDR3aa: CASSLSGLGNQPQHF

j_gene: TRBJ2-2
v_gene: TRBV5-6
abundance: -
d_gene: -
CDR3nt: TGTGCCAGCAGCTTGGTGGCAGGCACCGGGGAGCTGTTTTTT
CDR3aa: CASSLVAGTGELFF

j_gene: TRBJ1-5
v_gene: TRBV30
abundance: -
d_gene: TRBD1
CDR3nt: TGTGCCTGGAGGCGTCCGGGACAGGGGCACCAGCCCCAGCATTTT
CDR3aa: CAWRRPGQGHQPQHF

j_gene: TRBJ1-1
v_gene: TRBV18
abundance: -
d_gene: -
CDR3nt: TGTGCCAGCTCACCTCAGGGGATGAACACTGAAGCTTTCTTT
CDR3aa: CASSPQGMNTEAFF

j_gene: TRBJ2-1
v_gene: TRBV4-1
abundance: -
d_gene: TRBD2
CDR3nt: TGCGCCAGCAGCCGCCCCCCGTCCGGGACTAGCCCCCCTGAGCAGTTCTTC
CDR3aa: CASSRPPSGTSPPEQFF